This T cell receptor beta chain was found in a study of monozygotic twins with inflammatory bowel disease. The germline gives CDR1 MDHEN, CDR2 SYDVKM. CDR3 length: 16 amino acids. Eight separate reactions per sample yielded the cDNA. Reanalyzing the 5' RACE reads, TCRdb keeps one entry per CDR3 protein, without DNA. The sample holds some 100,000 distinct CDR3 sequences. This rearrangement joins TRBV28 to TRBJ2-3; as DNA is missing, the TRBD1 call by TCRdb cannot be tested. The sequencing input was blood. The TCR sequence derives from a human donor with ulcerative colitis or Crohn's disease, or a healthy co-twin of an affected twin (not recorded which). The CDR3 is CASSSSEGTGTDTQYF. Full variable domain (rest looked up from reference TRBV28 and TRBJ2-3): DVKVTQSSRYLVKRTGEKVFLECVQDMDHENMFWYRQDPGLGLRLIYFSYDVKMKEKGDIPEGYSVSREKKERFSLILESASTNQTSMYLCASSSSEGTGTDTQYFGPGTRLTVL.